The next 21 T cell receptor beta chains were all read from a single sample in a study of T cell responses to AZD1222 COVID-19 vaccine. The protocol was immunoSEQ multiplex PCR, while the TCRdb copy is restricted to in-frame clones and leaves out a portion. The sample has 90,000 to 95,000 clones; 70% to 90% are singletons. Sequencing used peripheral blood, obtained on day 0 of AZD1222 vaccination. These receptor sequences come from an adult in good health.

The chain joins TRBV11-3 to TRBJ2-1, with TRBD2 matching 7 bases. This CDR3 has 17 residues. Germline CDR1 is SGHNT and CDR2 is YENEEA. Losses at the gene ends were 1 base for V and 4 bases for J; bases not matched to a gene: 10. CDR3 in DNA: TGTGCCAGCAGCTTAGGTTACGGCGGGAGAGCTTACAATGAGCAGTTCTTC. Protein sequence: CASSLGYGGRAYNEQFF.

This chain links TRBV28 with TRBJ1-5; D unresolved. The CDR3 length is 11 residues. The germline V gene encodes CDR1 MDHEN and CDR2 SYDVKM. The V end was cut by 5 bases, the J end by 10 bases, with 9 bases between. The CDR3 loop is CASSRLDPQHF. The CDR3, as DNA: TGTGCCAGCAGTCGCTTAGATCCCCAGCATTTT.

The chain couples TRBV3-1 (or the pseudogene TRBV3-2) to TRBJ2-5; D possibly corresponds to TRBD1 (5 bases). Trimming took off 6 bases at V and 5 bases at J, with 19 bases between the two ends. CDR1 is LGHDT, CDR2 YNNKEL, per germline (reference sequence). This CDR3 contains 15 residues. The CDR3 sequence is CASRKGLIGAETQYF. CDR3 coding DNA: TGTGCCAGCAGAAAAGGCCTGATAGGGGCGGAGACCCAGTACTTC.

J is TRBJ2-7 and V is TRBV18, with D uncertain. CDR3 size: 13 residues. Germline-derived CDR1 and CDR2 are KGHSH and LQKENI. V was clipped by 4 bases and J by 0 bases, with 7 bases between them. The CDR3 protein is CASSRGSSYEQYF. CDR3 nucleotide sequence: TGTGCCAGCTCACGTGGCAGCTCCTACGAGCAGTACTTC.

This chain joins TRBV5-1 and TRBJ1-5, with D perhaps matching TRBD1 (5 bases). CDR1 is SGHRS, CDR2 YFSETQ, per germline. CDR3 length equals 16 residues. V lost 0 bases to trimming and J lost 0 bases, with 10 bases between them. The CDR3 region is CASSLGDGYSNQPQHF. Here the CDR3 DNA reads TGCGCCAGCAGCTTGGGGGACGGCTATAGCAATCAGCCCCAGCATTTT.

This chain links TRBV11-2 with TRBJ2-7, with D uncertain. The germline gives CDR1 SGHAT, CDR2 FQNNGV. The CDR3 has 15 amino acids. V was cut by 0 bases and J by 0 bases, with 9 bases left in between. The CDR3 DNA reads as TGTGCCAGCAGCTTAGAATCGGTAAGCTCCTACGAGCAGTACTTC. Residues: CASSLESVSSYEQYF.

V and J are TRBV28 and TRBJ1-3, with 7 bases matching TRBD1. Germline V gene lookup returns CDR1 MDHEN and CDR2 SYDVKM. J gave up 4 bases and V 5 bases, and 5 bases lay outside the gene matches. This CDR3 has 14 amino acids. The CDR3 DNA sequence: TGTGCCAGCAGTCCCCCGGGACAGGGAAACACCATATATTTT. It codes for CASSPPGQGNTIYF.

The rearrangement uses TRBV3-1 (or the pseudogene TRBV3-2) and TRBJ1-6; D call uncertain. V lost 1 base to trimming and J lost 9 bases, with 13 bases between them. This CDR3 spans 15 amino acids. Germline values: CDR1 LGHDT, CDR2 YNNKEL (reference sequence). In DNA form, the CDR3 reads TGTGCCAGCAGCCAAGCTGCCTCCTATCCTTCACCCCTCCACTTT. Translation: CASSQAASYPSPLHF.

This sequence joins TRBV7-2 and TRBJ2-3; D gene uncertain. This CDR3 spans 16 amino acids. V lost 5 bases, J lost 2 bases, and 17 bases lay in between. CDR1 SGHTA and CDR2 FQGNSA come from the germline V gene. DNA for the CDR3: TGTGCCAGCAGCGTCAATAGGATATCGAACACAGATACGCAGTATTTT. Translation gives CASSVNRISNTDTQYF. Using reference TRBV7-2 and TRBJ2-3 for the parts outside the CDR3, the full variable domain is GAGVSQSPSNKVTEKGKDVELRCDPISGHTALYWYRQSLGQGLEFLIYFQGNSAPDKSGLPSDRFSAERTGGSVSTLTIQRTQQEDSAVYLCASSVNRISNTDTQYFGPGTRLTVL.

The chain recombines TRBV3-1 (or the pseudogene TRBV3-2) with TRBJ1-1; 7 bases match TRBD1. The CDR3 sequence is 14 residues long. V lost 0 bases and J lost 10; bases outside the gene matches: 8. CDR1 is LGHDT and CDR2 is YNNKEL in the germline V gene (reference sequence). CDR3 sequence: CASSQEVRGQGAFF. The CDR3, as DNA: TGTGCCAGCAGCCAAGAAGTAAGGGGGCAGGGAGCTTTCTTT.

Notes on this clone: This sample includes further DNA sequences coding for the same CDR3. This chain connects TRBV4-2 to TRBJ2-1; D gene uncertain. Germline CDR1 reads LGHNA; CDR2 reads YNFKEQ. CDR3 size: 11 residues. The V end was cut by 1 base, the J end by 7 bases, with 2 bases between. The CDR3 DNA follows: TGTGCCAGCAGCCAAGTGAATGAGCAGTTCTTC. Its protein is CASSQVNEQFF.

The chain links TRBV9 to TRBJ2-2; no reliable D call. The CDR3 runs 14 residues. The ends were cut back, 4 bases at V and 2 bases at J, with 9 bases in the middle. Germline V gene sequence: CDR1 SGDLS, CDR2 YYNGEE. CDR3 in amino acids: CASSPQRNTGELFF. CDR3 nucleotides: TGTGCCAGCAGCCCCCAGCGAAACACCGGGGAGCTGTTTTTT.

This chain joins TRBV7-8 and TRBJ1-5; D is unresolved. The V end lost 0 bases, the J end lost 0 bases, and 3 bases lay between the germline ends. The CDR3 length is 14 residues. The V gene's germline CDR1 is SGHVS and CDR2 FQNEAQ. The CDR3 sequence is CASSLADSNQPQHF. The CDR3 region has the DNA TGTGCCAGCAGCTTAGCGGATAGCAATCAGCCCCAGCATTTT.

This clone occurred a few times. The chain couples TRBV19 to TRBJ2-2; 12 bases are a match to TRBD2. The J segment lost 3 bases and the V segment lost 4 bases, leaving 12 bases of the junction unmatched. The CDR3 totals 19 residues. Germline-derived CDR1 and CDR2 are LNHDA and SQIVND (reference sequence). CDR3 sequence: CASSSPRTSGDWDTGELFF. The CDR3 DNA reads TGTGCCAGTAGTAGTCCAAGGACTAGCGGGGATTGGGACACCGGGGAGCTGTTTTTT.

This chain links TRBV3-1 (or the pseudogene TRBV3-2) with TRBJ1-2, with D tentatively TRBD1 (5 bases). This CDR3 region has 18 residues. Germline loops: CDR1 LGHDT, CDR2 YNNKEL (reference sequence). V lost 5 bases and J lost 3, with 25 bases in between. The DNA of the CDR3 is TGTGCCAGCAGCACCAGTGCCTTTGCAGGGAGGGTTGACTATGGCTACACCTTC. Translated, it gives CASSTSAFAGRVDYGYTF.

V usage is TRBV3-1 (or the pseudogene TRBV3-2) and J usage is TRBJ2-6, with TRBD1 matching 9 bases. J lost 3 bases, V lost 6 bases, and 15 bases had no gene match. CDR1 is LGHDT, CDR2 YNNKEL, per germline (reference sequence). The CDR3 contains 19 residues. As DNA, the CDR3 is TGTGCCAGCAGTCGTGAAGACAGGGGGGACCCGGGTGGGGCCAACGTCCTGACTTTC. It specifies CASSREDRGDPGGANVLTF.

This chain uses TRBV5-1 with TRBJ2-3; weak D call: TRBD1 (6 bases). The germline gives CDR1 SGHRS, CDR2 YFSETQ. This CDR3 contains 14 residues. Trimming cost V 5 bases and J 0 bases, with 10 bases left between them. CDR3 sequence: CASRGQGSTDTQYF. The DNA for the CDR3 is TGCGCCAGCAGGGGTCAGGGGAGCACAGATACGCAGTATTTT.

CDR3 protein: CASGLVTGVNSPLHF. The CDR3 DNA reads TGTGCTAGTGGTTTGGTAACAGGGGTTAATTCACCCCTCCACTTT. The chain uses TRBV12-5 and TRBJ1-6; 7 bases are shared with TRBD1. The CDR3 contains 15 residues. Germline CDR1 is LGHNT and CDR2 is FRNRAP. Losses at the gene ends were 0 bases for V and 6 bases for J; bases not matched to a gene: 2.

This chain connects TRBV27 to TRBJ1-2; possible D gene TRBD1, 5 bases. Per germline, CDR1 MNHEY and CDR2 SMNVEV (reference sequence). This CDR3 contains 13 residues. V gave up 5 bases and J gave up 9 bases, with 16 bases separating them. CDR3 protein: CASSPQRGYSYTF. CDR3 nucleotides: TGTGCCAGCAGTCCCCAGAGGGGTTATAGCTACACCTTC.

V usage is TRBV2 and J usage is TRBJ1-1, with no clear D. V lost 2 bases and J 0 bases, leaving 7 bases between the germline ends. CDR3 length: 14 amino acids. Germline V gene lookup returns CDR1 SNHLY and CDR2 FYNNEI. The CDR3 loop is CASSENSMNTEAFF. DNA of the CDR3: TGTGCCAGCAGTGAAAACAGCATGAACACTGAAGCTTTCTTT.

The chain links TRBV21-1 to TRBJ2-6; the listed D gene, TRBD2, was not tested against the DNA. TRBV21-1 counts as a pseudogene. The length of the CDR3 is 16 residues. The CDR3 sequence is CASSMRGAPGANVLTF. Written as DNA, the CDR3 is TGTGCCAGCTCCATGCGGGGGGCCCCTGGGGCCAACGTCCTGACTTTC.